A selection of T cell receptor beta chains follows, all from one sample in a study of T cell repertoires in cytomegalovirus infection. TCRdb ran MiXCR on the reads and lists one entry per CDR3 protein. This sample has some 170,000 distinct CDR3 sequences; approximately 17% occur once, and the top ten carry about 23%. The specimen was CD8+ T cells from PBMCs. The receptor set was obtained from a human donor in good health (CMV status not recorded). Some clones in this sample may be carry-over from other donors' samples. CDR3s include the opening cysteine and the closing phenylalanine or tryptophan. D genes are given only for firm matches. Where a row states a size, it is once, few, many or the class of an expanded clone; other rows omit it.

>TRBJ2-2|TRBD1|few|TRBV27
CASSRDRGKTGELFF
TGTGCCAGCAGCCGGGACAGGGGGAAAACCGGGGAGCTGTTTTTT
>TRBJ2-1|NA|NA|TRBV7-8
CASSYGGVGNEQFF
TGTGCCAGCAGCTACGGAGGAGTAGGCAATGAGCAGTTCTTC
>TRBJ1-1|NA|NA|TRBV11-2
CASSLFGGGSEAFF
TGTGCCAGCAGCTTATTCGGCGGAGGGTCTGAAGCTTTCTTT
>TRBJ2-7|NA|NA|TRBV25-1
CASSARHRDTGEQYF
TGTGCCAGCAGTGCCCGACACAGAGATACAGGCGAGCAGTACTTC
>TRBJ2-5|TRBD1|NA|TRBV7-9
CASSFPLGGDRGQETQYF
TGTGCCAGCAGTTTCCCTTTGGGGGGGGACAGGGGGCAAGAGACCCAGTACTTC
>TRBJ2-7|NA|few|TRBV29-1
CSAELPGRISYEQYF
TGCAGCGCCGAATTACCGGGACGGATCTCCTACGAGCAGTACTTC
>TRBJ2-7|NA|NA|TRBV12-3/TRBV12-4
CASRKGEAGLSYEQYF
TGTGCCAGCCGGAAAGGGGAAGCAGGACTGTCCTACGAGCAGTACTTC
>TRBJ2-5|NA|NA|TRBV7-9
CASSFDAPLKFRGETQYF
TGTGCCAGCAGCTTTGATGCACCATTGAAGTTCCGGGGGGAGACCCAGTACTTC
>TRBJ1-5|NA|few|TRBV28
CASSFSPLEGLSYSNQPQHF
TGTGCCAGCAGTTTTTCTCCCCTTGAGGGGCTTTCGTATAGCAATCAGCCCCAGCATTTT
>TRBJ2-7|NA|NA|TRBV2
CASSESPRQDLSHEQYF
TGTGCCAGCAGTGAATCCCCTCGGCAGGATCTTTCCCACGAGCAGTACTTC
>TRBJ2-3|NA|NA|TRBV12-3/TRBV12-4
CASSFVLRDTQYF
TGTGCCAGCAGTTTTGTCCTCAGAGATACGCAGTATTTT
>TRBJ2-5|NA|NA|TRBV7-9
CASSRRGQETQYF
TGTGCCAGCAGCCGCCGGGGTCAAGAGACCCAGTACTTC
>TRBJ2-7|NA|NA|TRBV14
CASSLFQGPSYEQYF
TGTGCCAGCAGCCTCTTCCAGGGCCCGTCCTACGAGCAGTACTTC
>TRBJ2-7|NA|NA|TRBV7-2
CASSRTGTTTYEQYF
TGTGCCAGCAGCAGGACCGGGACAACCACCTACGAGCAGTACTTC
>TRBJ2-7|TRBD2|few|TRBV14
CASSQGRGRLPNYEQYF
TGTGCCAGCAGCCAGGGGAGGGGAAGGCTTCCCAACTACGAGCAGTACTTC
>TRBJ1-1|NA|NA|TRBV7-8
CASSPPGQGGTEAFF
TGTGCCAGCAGCCCCCCCGGCCAGGGCGGGACTGAAGCTTTCTTT
>TRBJ2-1|NA|few|TRBV7-9
CASSSAQGGSYNEQFF
TGTGCCAGCAGCTCAGCACAGGGAGGCTCCTACAATGAGCAGTTCTTC
>TRBJ2-4|NA|NA|TRBV28
CATRTPDSTLAKNIQYF
TGTGCCACCCGAACCCCGGACAGCACTCTAGCCAAAAACATTCAGTACTTC
>TRBJ2-3|NA|few|TRBV12-3/TRBV12-4
CASSPLASFSTDTQYF
TGTGCCAGCAGTCCCCTCGCCAGCTTCAGCACAGATACGCAGTATTTT
>TRBJ1-1|NA|few|TRBV28
CASSIGAGTEAFF
TGTGCCAGCTCGATCGGGGCCGGGACTGAAGCTTTCTTT
>TRBJ2-3|TRBD2|NA|TRBV28
CASSLAAGDTDTQYF
TGTGCCAGCAGTTTAGCAGCGGGGGACACAGATACGCAGTATTTT
>TRBJ2-1|TRBD2|few|TRBV24-1
CATSDSGLDNEQFF
TGTGCCACCAGTGATTCGGGACTAGACAATGAGCAGTTCTTC
>TRBJ1-2|NA|NA|TRBV6-2/TRBV6-3
CASSYLGGRVVLNYGYTF
TGTGCCAGCAGTTACCTCGGGGGGAGAGTTGTGCTGAACTATGGCTACACCTTC
>TRBJ1-1|TRBD1|NA|TRBV6-8
CASSLQGAPYTEAFF
TGTGCCAGCAGTTTGCAGGGGGCCCCCTACACTGAAGCTTTCTTT
>TRBJ1-6|TRBD1|few|TRBV6-2/TRBV6-3
CASSFGQEASPLHF
TGTGCCAGCAGTTTCGGACAGGAGGCTTCACCCCTCCACTTT
>TRBJ1-2|NA|NA|TRBV7-2
CASSLNRDPSRDYGYTF
TGTGCCAGCAGCCTCAACCGGGATCCTTCCCGAGACTATGGCTACACCTTC
>TRBJ2-7|TRBD1|NA|TRBV27
CASKRDRPYEQYF
TGTGCCAGCAAACGGGACAGACCCTACGAGCAGTACTTC
>TRBJ2-3|TRBD2|few|TRBV2
CASSVDGGFSTDTQYF
TGTGCCAGCAGTGTTGACGGGGGGTTTAGCACAGATACGCAGTATTTT
>TRBJ2-3|NA|few|TRBV12-3/TRBV12-4
CASSFADPDTQYF
TGTGCCAGCAGTTTTGCGGACCCAGATACGCAGTATTTT
>TRBJ1-4|TRBD1|few|TRBV7-9
CASSFRDRAIENEKLFF
TGTGCCAGCAGCTTCCGGGACAGGGCCATTGAAAATGAAAAACTGTTTTTT
>TRBJ2-3|NA|few|TRBV28
CASSPPQSTDTQYF
TGTGCCAGCAGTCCCCCCCAAAGCACAGATACGCAGTATTTT
>TRBJ2-7|NA|NA|TRBV7-9
CASRARDGTYEQYF
TGTGCCAGCAGGGCACGGGACGGGACCTACGAGCAGTACTTC
>TRBJ1-2|TRBD1|few|TRBV25-1
CASSAGTGGHYGYTF
TGTGCCAGCAGTGCCGGGACAGGGGGACACTATGGCTACACCTTC
>TRBJ2-2|TRBD2|NA|TRBV7-6
CASSPNGLAKGVGELFF
TGTGCCAGCAGCCCAAACGGACTAGCGAAGGGTGTCGGGGAGCTGTTTTTT
>TRBJ2-5|NA|NA|TRBV28
CASGQAGSFQTQYF
TGTGCCAGCGGTCAGGCAGGATCTTTTCAGACCCAGTACTTC
>TRBJ1-5|TRBD1|few|TRBV19
CASRPPGGKQPQHF
TGTGCCAGCCGTCCTCCAGGGGGCAAACAGCCCCAGCATTTT
>TRBJ2-1|NA|NA|TRBV30
CAWDTGSSYNEQFF
TGTGCCTGGGACACAGGGAGCTCCTACAATGAGCAGTTCTTC
>TRBJ2-3|NA|few|TRBV4-1
CASSQESSTGTQYF
TGCGCCAGCAGCCAAGAGTCCTCTACCGGTACGCAGTATTTT
>TRBJ1-1|NA|many|TRBV7-2
CASSLALERSTEAFF
TGTGCCAGCAGCTTAGCTCTCGAGAGGTCGACTGAAGCTTTCTTT
>TRBJ2-1|NA|NA|TRBV6-2/TRBV6-3
CASSYVIRDPLDEQFF
TGTGCCAGCAGTTACGTCATCAGGGACCCTCTCGATGAGCAGTTCTTC
>TRBJ2-1|TRBD1|few|TRBV29-1
CSVEDPDRDAYNEQFF
TGCAGCGTTGAAGACCCGGACAGGGACGCCTACAATGAGCAGTTCTTC
>TRBJ1-1|NA|few|TRBV27
CASSPRNGQNTEAFF
TGTGCCAGCAGTCCCCGTAACGGACAGAACACTGAAGCTTTCTTT
>TRBJ1-1|TRBD1|NA|TRBV30
CAWTIPDRGNTEAFF
TGTGCCTGGACCATTCCGGACAGGGGGAACACTGAAGCTTTCTTT
>TRBJ1-5|NA|NA|TRBV6-2/TRBV6-3
CASSYVRYNQPQHF
TGTGCCAGCAGTTACGTGAGGTACAATCAGCCCCAGCATTTT
>TRBJ1-6|NA|NA|TRBV28
CASSLVYNSPLHF
TGTGCCAGCAGTTTAGTATATAATTCACCCCTCCACTTT
>TRBJ2-7|NA|NA|TRBV2
CASSGPDSSYEQYF
TGTGCCAGCAGTGGACCGGACAGCTCCTACGAGCAGTACTTC
>TRBJ1-1|TRBD1|few|TRBV19
CASSIGQGTEAFF
TGTGCCAGTAGCATTGGACAGGGCACTGAAGCTTTCTTT
>TRBJ2-1|TRBD2|NA|TRBV7-9
CASSLEKGRDEQFF
TGTGCCAGCAGCTTAGAAAAGGGGAGGGATGAGCAGTTCTTC
>TRBJ1-5|NA|few|TRBV7-2
CASSPRQVGNQPQHF
TGTGCCAGCAGCCCTAGACAGGTGGGCAATCAGCCCCAGCATTTT
>TRBJ1-2|TRBD1|NA|TRBV28
CASSLLGTGTYGYTF
TGTGCCAGCAGTTTATTGGGGACAGGGACTTATGGCTACACCTTC
>TRBJ2-5|TRBD2|NA|TRBV2
CASRKKTSGGVRETQYF
TGTGCCAGCAGGAAAAAGACTAGCGGGGGGGTTCGGGAGACCCAGTACTTC
>TRBJ1-1|NA|NA|TRBV14
CASSHRATEAFF
TGTGCCAGCAGCCACCGGGCCACTGAAGCTTTCTTT
>TRBJ2-5|NA|NA|TRBV11-2
CASSPQATASETQYF
TGTGCCAGCAGCCCGCAGGCAACCGCATCGGAGACCCAGTACTTC